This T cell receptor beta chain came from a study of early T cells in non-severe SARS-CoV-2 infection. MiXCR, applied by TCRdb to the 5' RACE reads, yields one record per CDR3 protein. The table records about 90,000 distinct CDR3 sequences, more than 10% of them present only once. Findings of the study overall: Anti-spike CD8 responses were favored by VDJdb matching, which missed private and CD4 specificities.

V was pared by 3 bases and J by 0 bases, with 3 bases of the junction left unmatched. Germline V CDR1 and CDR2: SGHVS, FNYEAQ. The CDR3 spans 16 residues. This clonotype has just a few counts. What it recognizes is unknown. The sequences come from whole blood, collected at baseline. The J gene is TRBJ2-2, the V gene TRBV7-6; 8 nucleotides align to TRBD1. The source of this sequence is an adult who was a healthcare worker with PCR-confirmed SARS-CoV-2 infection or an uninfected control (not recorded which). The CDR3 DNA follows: TGTGCCAGCAGCTTGACAGGGGTTGCGAACACCGGGGAGCTGTTTTTT. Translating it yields CASSLTGVANTGELFF.